This entry describes one TCR beta chain. Its antigen is unidentified. This specimen belongs to a study of cytomegalovirus exposure and HLA in healthy donors. Whole-study findings and limits: Researchers counted around 180 TCR beta chains as cytomegalovirus-associated. The tendency of first-cohort TCR clusters to co-occur in the 120 or so validation repertoires was the finding of a later analysis. Most sequenced TCRs were rare (though some public TCRs occurred in many donors).

TCRdb's table, derived via immunoSEQ multiplex PCR, lists solely in-frame clones and lacks some. Of 68,000 or so clones listed, more than 95% are singletons. The clonotype originates from a man younger than 35 in good health and CMV-seronegative. The sequenced sample consisted of PBMCs.

The CDR3 loop is CASSPGGADQPQHF. CDR3 nucleotide sequence: TGTGCCAGCTCACCGGGGGGGGCCGATCAGCCCCAGCATTTT. The chain employs TRBV18 and TRBJ1-5; D possibly corresponds to TRBD1 (6 bases). Germline CDR1 KGHSH, CDR2 LQKENI. There are 14 residues in the CDR3. Trimming left V 3 bases short and J 5 bases short, with 11 bases between.